This entry describes one T cell receptor (beta chain). Its target is not known. The data derive from a study of regulatory T cells. The PCR used 52 TRBV and 13 TRBJ primers. Data came from immunoSEQ multiplex PCR; TCRdb stores just in-frame clones and leaves some out. The profile shows some 15,000 clones, roughly 88% of them singletons. General observations from the study: In CD3G-deficient patients, conventional CD4+ T cells were enriched for hydrophobic CDR3 residues at positions 6 and 7. In patients, unique TRB V-J pairs were restricted and V/J usage skewed, especially in Tregs.

Every patient with CD3G deficiency had evidence of autoimmunity. At testing, patients were 2 to 39 years old, with reduced naive and increased memory T-cell proportions. CD4+ T cells were divided by sorting: CD25-high CD127-low Tregs, CD25-low CD127-high conventional cells. This CDR3 contains 13 residues. CDR1 and CDR2 (germline): LNHDA, SQIVND (reference sequence). Trimming removed 5 bases at V and 5 bases at J, with 12 bases between. V usage is TRBV19 and J usage is TRBJ1-2; no definite D call. Sample: conventional CD4+ T cells sorted from blood. The clonotype was recovered from a person in their thirties with CD3G deficiency. The CDR3 reads CASSDRWGYGYTF. CDR3 sequence (DNA): TGTGCCAGTAGTGACCGATGGGGTTATGGCTACACCTTC.